This record concerns one T cell receptor beta chain sequence. The antigen is undetermined. The sample originates from a study of cytomegalovirus exposure and HLA in healthy donors. General study points: An assumption of roughly uniform sequencing depth across donors underlay the presence/absence analyses. With later analysis, a missense DCLRE1C variant became linked to TCR beta V- and J-gene trimming.

The CDR3 is 15 amino acids. The PCR ran on 60 Vbeta and 13 Jbeta primers. Sequencing used immunoSEQ multiplex PCR; TCRdb keeps in-frame clones, though not all of them. Here the sample spans roughly 120,000 clones, 73% being singletons. The chain has TRBV21-1 and TRBJ1-5; the table names TRBD1, a call not compared with the DNA. TRBV21-1 is reported as a pseudogene. Sequenced material: PBMCs. The TCR comes from a woman aged 40 to 50 in good health and CMV-seronegative. CDR3 region: CASSKEYRDNQPQHF. The CDR3 coding sequence is TGTGCCAGCAGCAAAGAGTACAGGGACAATCAGCCCCAGCATTTT.